This TCR beta chain was recorded in a study of brain T cells in children with intractable seizures. The table lists this clone with a count of one. Sample time point: blood from clinic visit 5 months post-surgery; TSC patient then seizure free. Sequencing was limited to surgery cases with top T cell transcript signatures in brain tissue. Only in-frame clones appear in the TCRdb table, and some are missing; sequencing was by immunoSEQ multiplex PCR. The sample carries about 320,000 clones, roughly 92% recorded once. Germline values: CDR1 SNHLY, CDR2 FYNNEI. Between the trimmed V and J ends, which lost 3 bases and 2 bases, there was a span of 11 bases. The length of the CDR3 is 14 residues.

The sequence came from a boy less than two years old with tuberous sclerosis and intractable seizures. The source material was peripheral blood, sampled 4 to 6 months after surgery. The V gene is TRBV2, the J gene TRBJ2-7; perhaps TRBD1 as D (5 bases). CDR3 region: CASSEPGMPYEQYF. The CDR3 coding sequence is TGTGCCAGCAGTGAGCCAGGGATGCCCTACGAGCAGTACTTC.